This T cell receptor beta chain came from a study of shared clonotypes between healthy human individuals. Study outcomes and limitations: Richness estimates generally favored naive over memory subsets. Shared clonotypes: approximately 5.3% naive CD4, under 4% naive CD8, 2.3% memory CD4, 0.4% to 0.45% memory CD8.

Terminally differentiated effector memory CD45RA+ cells were left out of the naive CD8 fraction, which was CD45RO-negative and positively selected for CCR7. As concerns this clone: Its antigen is not known. The same CDR3 also results from other DNA sequences found in this sample.

Germline V gene sequence: CDR1 SGDLS, CDR2 YYNGEE. V was clipped by 3 bases and J by 4 bases; unmatched bases: 6. This CDR3 is built from 14 residues. The repertoire was sequenced with immunoSEQ multiplex PCR; TCRdb's copy has only in-frame clones and lacks some. This table has some 2 million clones, around 96% appearing once. The rearrangement links TRBV9 to TRBJ2-7; 8 bases agree with TRBD1. This clonotype was sampled from a man younger than 35 in good health. The specimen was naive CD8+ T cells sorted from blood. The CDR3 bases are TGTGCCAGCAGCGCGTCAGGGGGCGGATACGAGCAGTACTTC. This translates into CASSASGGGYEQYF.